This TCR beta chain was documented in a study of blood T cell repertoires in COVID-19 (TCRdb year 2020). Turning to the overall study: Samples covering the acute and convalescent phases of COVID-19 were provided by collaborators in the United States, Italy and Spain. The prospective study material was composed of cDNA or gDNA derived from T cells, B-cell-depleted T cells, or PBMCs. The dataset comprised deeply sampled blood TCRbeta repertoires from subjects exposed to, actively infected with, or recovered from COVID-19. The repertoires were made available in a free public database intended to serve as a resource for research on the immune response to SARS-CoV-2. The samples were drawn from the first 160 participants of the ongoing ImmuneRACE study and from 950 to 1,500 subjects provided by 6 global collaborators. The sample metadata nearly always contained a de-identified subject ID, COVID-19 status, age in years and sex. Where available, HLA class I and class II types were taken from metadata supplied by the sample provider and were not determined by assay-based typing. Summary of the overall study and its limitations: How much clinical and demographic metadata was included differed by source and by participant, and the metadata was provided uncurated.

Each collaborating institution followed its own protocols to collect whole blood in K2EDTA tubes. For TCRbeta analysis, collaborators shipped samples in one of three forms: frozen whole blood, isolated PBMCs, or DNA extracted from either of those sample types. TCRbeta CDR3 regions were amplified from genomic DNA using the immunoSEQ Assay, a bias-controlled multiplex PCR. Under the source paper's analysis protocol: Within the assay, amplification of reference gene primers was used to estimate how many nucleated cells each sample contained. To quantify the absolute abundance of each unique TCRbeta CDR3 rearrangement, sequence reads were collapsed and filtered. For each sample, productive Simpson clonality was calculated as the square root of Simpson's diversity index over productive rearrangements. In TCRdb, the immuneACCESS table is reduced to in-frame sequences with V and J assigned. These tables do not hold every clone; where another copy was compared, an unresolved V gene accounts for under half, and the others remain unexplained. From that table come the V and J calls and clone size; the DNA was used to work out D and trimming. This sample comprises around 170,000 clones, about 89% of them detected only once. The ten largest account for approximately 2.9% of the sample.

Spanning cysteine to phenylalanine, the CDR3 consists of 15 amino acids. Of the read, only the CDR3 DNA is kept; its 45 bases are in frame from base 1. The germline V gene yields MDHEN for CDR1 and SYDVKM for CDR2. Between the V and J ends, shortened by 8 bases and 0 bases respectively, the junction contains 16 bases. This clone appeared once. Its antigen remains unidentified. No clone much larger than this one lies a single base away; base qualities are absent. The sequence is built from TRBV28 and TRBJ2-5; a tentative D match to TRBD2 spans 7 bases. The sequence derives from a man between 60 and 70 years old with acute or convalescent COVID-19. Sample: peripheral blood. This receptor carries the CDR3 CASLGGGLNQETQYF. The sequence in DNA is TGTGCCAGCCTGGGGGGGGGCCTGAACCAAGAGACCCAGTACTTC.